This T cell receptor (beta chain) was captured by sequencing in a study of shared clonotypes between healthy human individuals. After removal of 0 bases from V and 4 bases from J, the junction contained 0 bases not matched to a gene. CDR1 and CDR2 from the germline V gene are SGHRS and YFSETQ. The CDR3 length is 14 residues. A word on this clone: Other DNA sequences in this sample translate to the same CDR3.

The run depth of the assay was deep. Over several immunoSEQ plates, each subset's genomic DNA was distributed in even portions. TCRdb's copy holds only in-frame clones and misses some; the assay was immunoSEQ multiplex PCR. In the table there are over a million clones, 95% to 97% of which are singletons. The receptor comes from a young man in good health. What was sequenced was naive CD4+ T cells sorted from blood. Subset denoted: CD45RA+ positively selected. This chain joins TRBV5-1 and TRBJ1-2, with 10 bases identical to TRBD1. The CDR3, as DNA: TGCGCCAGCAGCTTGGGGACAGGGGGCTATGGCTACACCTTC. Translated: CASSLGTGGYGYTF.